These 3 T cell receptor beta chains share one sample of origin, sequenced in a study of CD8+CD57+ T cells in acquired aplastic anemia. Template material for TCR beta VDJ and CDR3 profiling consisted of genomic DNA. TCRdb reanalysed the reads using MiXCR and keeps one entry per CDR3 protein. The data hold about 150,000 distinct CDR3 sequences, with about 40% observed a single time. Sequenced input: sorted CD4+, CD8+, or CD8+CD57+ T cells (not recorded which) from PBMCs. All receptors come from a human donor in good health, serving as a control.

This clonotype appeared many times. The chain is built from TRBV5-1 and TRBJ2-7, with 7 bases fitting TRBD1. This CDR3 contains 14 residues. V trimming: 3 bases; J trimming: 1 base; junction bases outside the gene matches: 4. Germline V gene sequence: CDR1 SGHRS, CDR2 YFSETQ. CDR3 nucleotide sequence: TGCGCCAGCAGCTCGGGACAGTATTCCTACGAGCAGTACTTC. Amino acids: CASSSGQYSYEQYF.

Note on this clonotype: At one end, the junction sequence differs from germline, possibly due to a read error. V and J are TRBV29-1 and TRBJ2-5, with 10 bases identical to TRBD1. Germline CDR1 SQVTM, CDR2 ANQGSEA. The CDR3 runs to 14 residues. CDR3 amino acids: CSAEDQGTGVAQYF. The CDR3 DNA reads TGCAGCGCTGAAGATCAAGGGACAGGGGTGGCCCAGTACTTC.

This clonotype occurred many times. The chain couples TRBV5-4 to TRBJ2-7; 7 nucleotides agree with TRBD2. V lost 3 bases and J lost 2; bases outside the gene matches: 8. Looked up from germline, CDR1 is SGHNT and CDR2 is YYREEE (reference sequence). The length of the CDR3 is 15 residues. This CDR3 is CASSSDGGGTYEQYF. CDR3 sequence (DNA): TGTGCCAGCAGCTCCGATGGGGGAGGGACCTACGAGCAGTACTTC.